This entry lists 8 T cell receptor beta chains sequenced from one sample in a study of molecular identifiers for immune sequencing clone quantification. TCRdb called the PCR reads again in MiXCR, with one record for every CDR3 protein. The table has just under 650,000 distinct CDR3 sequences, less than 20% seen once. Sequencing input: naive CD8+ T cells from blood, with Jurkat cell RNA spiked in. Documented subset: FACS-sorted CD8+CD4-CCR7+CD45RA+ naive T cells. These receptors all stem from a human donor in good health. Some libraries in this study had Jurkat cell RNA spiked in.

This clonotype was seen ten or more times. The chain joins TRBV13 to TRBJ2-1; D uncertain. Germline V gives CDR1 PRHDT, CDR2 FYEKMQ (reference sequence). The CDR3 covers 16 residues. V lost 5 bases, J lost 3 bases, and 17 bases lay in between. CDR3 bases: TGTGCCAGCAGCAAAACCCGGGCACCCAACTACAATGAGCAGTTCTTC. Its translation is CASSKTRAPNYNEQFF.

This clonotype was found many times. The gene calls are TRBV4-3 and TRBJ2-1; 11 nucleotides align to TRBD2. The V and J ends lost 4 bases and 3 bases, in that order; junction bases with no gene match: 8. The CDR3 consists of 17 residues. Germline CDR1 reads LGHNA; CDR2 reads YSLEER. The CDR3 region has the DNA TGCGCCAGCAGCCGAGACACCGGGACTAGCGGCTACAATGAGCAGTTCTTC. Its protein is CASSRDTGTSGYNEQFF.

The chain has TRBV10-3 and TRBJ2-7; tentatively, D is TRBD1 (5 bases). CDR1 and CDR2 from the germline V gene are ENHRY and SYGVKD. This CDR3 comprises 14 residues. V gave up 2 bases and J gave up 1 base, with 9 bases separating them. In nucleotides, the CDR3 is TGTGCCATCAGTGAGACGGACAAGTCCTACGAGCAGTACTTC. It encodes CAISETDKSYEQYF.

V is TRBV7-2 and J is TRBJ2-3; D possibly corresponds to TRBD1 (6 bases). CDR1 and CDR2 (germline): SGHTA, FQGNSA. Trimming pared 3 bases from V and 2 bases from J, leaving 18 bases between. The CDR3 loop spans 17 amino acids. The CDR3 region is CASSLGATPLSTDTQYF. The CDR3, as DNA: TGTGCCAGCAGCTTGGGGGCTACCCCATTGTCCACAGATACGCAGTATTTT. The entire variable domain, with the rest obtained from reference TRBV7-2 and TRBJ2-3, is as follows: GAGVSQSPSNKVTEKGKDVELRCDPISGHTALYWYRQSLGQGLEFLIYFQGNSAPDKSGLPSDRFSAERTGGSVSTLTIQRTQQEDSAVYLCASSLGATPLSTDTQYFGPGTRLTVL.

This clonotype was seen once. This chain uses TRBV4-3 with TRBJ1-1; D uncertain. There are 13 residues in the CDR3. Trimming left V 0 bases short and J 10 bases short, with 12 bases between. CDR1 and CDR2 (germline): LGHNA, YSLEER. The CDR3 bases are TGCGCCAGCAGCCAAGATCGCGCAGAAGGAGCTTTCTTT. This sequence encodes CASSQDRAEGAFF.

V gene TRBV27 combines with J gene TRBJ2-1; 10 nucleotides line up with TRBD2. Trimming cost V 9 bases and J 5 bases; bases outside gene matches: 7. Germline assignment: CDR1 MNHEY and CDR2 SMNVEV (reference sequence). The CDR3 sequence is 14 residues long. The CDR3 DNA reads as TGTGCCAGTAGGAGCGGGGGGGGGAACAATGAGCAGTTCTTC. This sequence encodes CASRSGGGNNEQFF.

V and J are TRBV5-4 and TRBJ2-7; D remains ambiguous. Germline lookup yields CDR1 SGHNT and CDR2 YYREEE (reference sequence). The CDR3 consists of 12 residues. Trimming cost V 2 bases and J 7 bases, with 10 bases left between them. The chain's CDR3 is CASSFNLLEQYF. CDR3 bases: TGTGCCAGCAGCTTCAATCTCTTAGAGCAGTACTTC. Full variable domain (rest looked up from reference TRBV5-4 and TRBJ2-7): ETGVTQSPTHLIKTRGQQVTLRCSSQSGHNTVSWYQQALGQGPQFIFQYYREEENGRGNFPPRFSGLQFPNYSSELNVNALELDDSALYLCASSFNLLEQYFGPGTRLTVT.

In its sample, this clonotype was seen a few times. CDR3 in amino acids: CASSLALAGGPSYEQYF. The CDR3 DNA follows: TGTGCCAGCAGCTTAGCTTTAGCGGGGGGCCCTTCCTACGAGCAGTACTTC. This chain links TRBV7-9 with TRBJ2-7; 10 nucleotides match TRBD2. The V segment lost 0 bases and the J segment 1 base; nucleotides outside the gene matches: 6. CDR3 length: 17 residues. The germline V gene encodes CDR1 SEHNR and CDR2 FQNEAQ (reference sequence). The variable domain in full, with the rest retrieved from reference TRBV7-9 and TRBJ2-7, is DTGVSQNPRHKITKRGQNVTFRCDPISEHNRLYWYRQTLGQGPEFLTYFQNEAQLEKSRLLSDRFSAERPKGSFSTLEIQRTEQGDSAMYLCASSLALAGGPSYEQYFGPGTRLTVT.